These 11 T cell receptor beta chains share one sample of origin, sequenced in a study of blood T cell repertoires in COVID-19. TCRdb keeps only in-frame clones here, not all; method: immunoSEQ multiplex PCR. The sample has roughly 80,000 clones, approximately 90% seen once. Material for sequencing was peripheral blood. The receptor source for this set is a human donor in a cohort sampled during active COVID-19.

J is TRBJ1-1 and V is TRBV6-2 or TRBV6-3, with unresolved D. CDR1 MNHEY and CDR2 SVGEGT come from the germline V gene. Trimming pared 4 bases from V and 1 base from J, leaving 13 bases between. The CDR3 has 15 residues. The DNA of the CDR3 is TGTGCCAGCAGTTTGGAGGGAAACGGGAACACTGAAGCTTTCTTT. Its protein product is CASSLEGNGNTEAFF.

The chain carries TRBV10-3 and TRBJ1-1; D gene unclear. V lost 7 bases and J 6 bases, leaving 24 bases between the germline ends. Germline V gene data show CDR1 as ENHRY and CDR2 as SYGVKD. CDR3 size: 16 residues. CDR3 DNA sequence: TGTGCCATCAATTCAGGTTTTCGGGGTGAGTCTTCTGAAGCTTTCTTT. Translated, it gives CAINSGFRGESSEAFF.

The CDR3 sequence is CASSKSGTALNEKLFF. The CDR3 DNA reads as TGCGCCAGCAGCAAATCCGGGACAGCACTGAATGAAAAACTGTTTTTT. The chain recombines TRBV5-1 with TRBJ1-4; 7 bases agree with TRBD1. V lost 4 bases, J lost 5 bases, and 11 bases stayed unmatched. CDR1 SGHRS and CDR2 YFSETQ come from the germline V gene. The CDR3 runs to 16 residues.

The V call is TRBV18, the J call TRBJ2-1; 8 bases match TRBD2. With V trimmed by 0 bases and J by 2 bases, 3 bases remained unmatched. The CDR3 loop spans 16 amino acids. From germline, CDR1 is KGHSH and CDR2 LQKENI. CDR3 bases: TGTGCCAGCTCACCACCGGCGGGAGGACCCTACAATGAGCAGTTCTTC. Protein sequence: CASSPPAGGPYNEQFF.

This clone was seen only once. The chain couples TRBV7-2 to TRBJ2-6; D remains ambiguous. V lost 6 bases to trimming and J lost 3 bases, with 9 bases between them. CDR1 and CDR2 from the germline V gene are SGHTA and FQGNSA. This CDR3 has 14 amino acids. The CDR3 sequence is CASRPPGGANVLTF. CDR3 coding DNA: TGTGCCAGCAGGCCCCCGGGTGGGGCCAACGTCCTGACTTTC.

The chain couples TRBV11-3 to TRBJ2-5, with 9 bases aligning to TRBD1. Germline V gene data show CDR1 as SGHNT and CDR2 as YENEEA. The junction had 6 bases not matched to a gene; V was cut back by 6 bases and J by 1 base. The CDR3 is 15 residues long. The CDR3 spells CASSDLTGGQETQYF. The CDR3 DNA reads as TGTGCCAGCAGTGATTTGACAGGGGGCCAAGAGACCCAGTACTTC.

This clone has just one count. The rearrangement uses TRBV30 and TRBJ1-2; 9 bases agree with TRBD1. This CDR3 comprises 14 residues. V was clipped by 4 bases and J by 4 bases; unmatched bases: 7. Germline V gene lookup returns CDR1 GTSNPN and CDR2 SVGIG (reference sequence). CDR3 bases: TGTGCCTGGAACAGGGGGCCGTTCCCCTATGGCTACACCTTC. It yields the protein CAWNRGPFPYGYTF.

The gene calls are TRBV6-5 and TRBJ1-2; no firm D call. With 7 bases removed from V and 4 bases from J, the gap between germline ends came to 19 bases. Germline loops: CDR1 MNHEY, CDR2 SVGAGI. The CDR3 runs 15 residues. The CDR3 reads CASTPAGELGYGYTF. The CDR3 DNA sequence: TGTGCCAGCACCCCCGCGGGCGAACTGGGCTATGGCTACACCTTC.

This clone was recorded once. This rearrangement joins TRBV12-3 or TRBV12-4 to TRBJ1-1; D not resolved. The germline V and J ends were trimmed by 4 bases and 3 bases, with 9 bases remaining between them. This CDR3 has 13 residues. The CDR3 coding sequence is TGTGCCAGCAGTTCCAGGTTGCACACTGAAGCTTTCTTT. This encodes CASSSRLHTEAFF.

The rearrangement uses TRBV4-2 and TRBJ2-7, with 8 bases identical to TRBD1. The CDR3 is 17 amino acids. Unmatched junction bases numbered 17, after V lost 4 bases and J lost 6 bases. Germline CDR1 LGHNA, CDR2 YNFKEQ. The CDR3 is CASSLRQGSPLSVEQYF. The CDR3 DNA sequence: TGTGCCAGCAGCCTTAGACAGGGGTCCCCTCTTTCTGTCGAGCAGTACTTC.

This clone appeared once. The gene calls are TRBV5-5 and TRBJ1-5; TRBD1 aligns across 10 bases. V lost 4 bases to trimming and J lost 2 bases; unmatched junction nucleotides: 3. This CDR3 region has 15 residues. The germline V gene encodes CDR1 SGHKS and CDR2 YYEKEE (reference sequence). The CDR3 sequence: CASSGGTGGNQPQHF. The CDR3 DNA sequence: TGTGCCAGCAGCGGCGGGACAGGGGGCAATCAGCCCCAGCATTTT. The full variable domain, rest sourced from reference TRBV5-5 and TRBJ1-5, is DAGVTQSPTHLIKTRGQQVTLRCSPISGHKSVSWYQQVLGQGPQFIFQYYEKEERGRGNFPDRFSARQFPNYSSELNVNALLLGDSALYLCASSGGTGGNQPQHFGDGTRLSIL.